This TCR beta chain emerged from a study of shared clonotypes between healthy human individuals. The CDR3 extends over 16 amino acids. The ends lost 3 bases at V and 4 bases at J; junction bases unmatched: 11. The germline V gene has CDR1 MGHRA and CDR2 YSYEKL. The assay was immunoSEQ multiplex PCR, and TCRdb's table has in-frame clones only and misses some. The sample lists approximately 480,000 clones, around 79% occurring once. This sequence was found in a woman aged 35 to 49 in good health. Some clones in this sample may be carry-over from other donors' samples. Sequencing was carried out using PBMCs. V and J are TRBV4-1 and TRBJ2-7; the match to TRBD1 covers 8 bases. The CDR3 reads CASSQRQQGVAYEQYF. The CDR3, as DNA: TGCGCCAGCAGCCAGAGACAACAGGGGGTTGCTTACGAGCAGTACTTC.